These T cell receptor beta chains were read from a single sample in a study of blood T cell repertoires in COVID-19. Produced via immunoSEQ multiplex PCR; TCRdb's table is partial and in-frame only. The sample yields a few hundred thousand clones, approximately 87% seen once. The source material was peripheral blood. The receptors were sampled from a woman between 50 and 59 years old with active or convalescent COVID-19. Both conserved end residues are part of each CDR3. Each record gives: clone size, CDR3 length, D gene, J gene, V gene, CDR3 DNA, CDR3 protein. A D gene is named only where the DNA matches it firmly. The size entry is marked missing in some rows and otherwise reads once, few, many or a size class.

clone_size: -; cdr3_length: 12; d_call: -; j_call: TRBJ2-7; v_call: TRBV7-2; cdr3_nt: TGTGCCAGCAGCCTACTGACCTACGAGCAGTACTTC; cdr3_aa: CASSLLTYEQYF
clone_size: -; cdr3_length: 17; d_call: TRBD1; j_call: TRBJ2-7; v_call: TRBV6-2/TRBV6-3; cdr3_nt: TGTGCCAGCAGTTATTACAAGACAGGACAGGGCCTCTACGAGCAGTACTTC; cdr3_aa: CASSYYKTGQGLYEQYF
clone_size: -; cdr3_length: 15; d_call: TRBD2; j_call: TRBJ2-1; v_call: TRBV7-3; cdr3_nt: TGTGCCAGCAGCCCCAATAGCGGGAGAGACAATGAGCAGTTCTTC; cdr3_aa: CASSPNSGRDNEQFF
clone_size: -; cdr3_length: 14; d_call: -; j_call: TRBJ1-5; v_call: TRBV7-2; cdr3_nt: TGTGCCAGCAGCTTAGGCGGGGCGCGAGAGCCCCAGCATTTT; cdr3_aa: CASSLGGAREPQHF
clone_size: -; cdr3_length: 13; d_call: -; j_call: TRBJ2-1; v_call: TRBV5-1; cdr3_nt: TGCGCCAGCAGCCCGAAAGCATACAATGAGCAGTTCTTC; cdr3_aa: CASSPKAYNEQFF
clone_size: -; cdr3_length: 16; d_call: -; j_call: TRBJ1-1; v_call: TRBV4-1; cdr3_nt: TGCGCCAGCAGCGTTATCTTCACAGGGATGAACACTGAAGCTTTCTTT; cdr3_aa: CASSVIFTGMNTEAFF
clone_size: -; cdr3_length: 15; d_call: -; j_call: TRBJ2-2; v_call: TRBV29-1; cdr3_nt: TGCAGCGCCGGGACCGGGACATCGAACACCGGGGAGCTGTTTTTT; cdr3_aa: CSAGTGTSNTGELFF
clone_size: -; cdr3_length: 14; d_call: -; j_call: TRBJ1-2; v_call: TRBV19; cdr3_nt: TGTGCCAGTAGTATCAAGGTGGAGGGCTATGGCTACACCTTC; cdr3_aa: CASSIKVEGYGYTF
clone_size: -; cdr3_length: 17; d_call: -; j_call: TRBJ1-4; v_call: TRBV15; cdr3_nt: TGTGCCACCAGCTCCCGCCCGAGGAGTCCCAAAGGGGGAAAACTGTTTTTT; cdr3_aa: CATSSRPRSPKGGKLFF
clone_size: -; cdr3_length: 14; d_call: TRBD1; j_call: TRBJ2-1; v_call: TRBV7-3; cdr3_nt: TGTGCCAGCAGCTTAGGCGGGACAGGGTTTGAGCAGTTCTTC; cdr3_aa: CASSLGGTGFEQFF
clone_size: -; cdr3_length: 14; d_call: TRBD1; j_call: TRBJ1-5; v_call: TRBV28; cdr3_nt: TGTGCCAGCAGTACAGGACAGGGGCATCAGCCCCAGCATTTT; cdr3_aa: CASSTGQGHQPQHF
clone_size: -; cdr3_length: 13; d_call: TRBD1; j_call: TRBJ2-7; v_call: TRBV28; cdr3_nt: TGTGCCAGCAAGACAGGGAGCTCCTACGAGCAGTACTTC; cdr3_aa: CASKTGSSYEQYF
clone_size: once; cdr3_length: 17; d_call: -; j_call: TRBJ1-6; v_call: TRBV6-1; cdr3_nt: TGTGCCAGCAGTGAAGGGATAGCTCTAGCAAAGGATTCACCCCTCCACTTT; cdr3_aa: CASSEGIALAKDSPLHF
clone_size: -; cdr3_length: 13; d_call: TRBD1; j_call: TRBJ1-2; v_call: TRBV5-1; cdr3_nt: TGCGCCAGCACGGGACAGGGGTACTATGGCTACACCTTC; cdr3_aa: CASTGQGYYGYTF
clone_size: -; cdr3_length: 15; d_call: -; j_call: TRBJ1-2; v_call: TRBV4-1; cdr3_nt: TGCGCCAGCAGCCAAGTTCCCTTGGCAGGCTATGGCTACACCTTC; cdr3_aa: CASSQVPLAGYGYTF
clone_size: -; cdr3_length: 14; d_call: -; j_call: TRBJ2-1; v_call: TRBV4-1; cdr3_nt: TGCGCCAGCAGCCAAGACAGGTCCTACAATGAGCAGTTCTTC; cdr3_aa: CASSQDRSYNEQFF
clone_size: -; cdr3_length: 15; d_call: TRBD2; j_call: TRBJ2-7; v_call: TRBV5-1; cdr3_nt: TGCGCCAGCAGCCCGGCAGCTAGCGGGAGGCACGAGCAGTACTTC; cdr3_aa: CASSPAASGRHEQYF
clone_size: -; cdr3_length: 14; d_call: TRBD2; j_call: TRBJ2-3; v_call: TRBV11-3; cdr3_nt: TGTGCCAGCAGCTTAACGGGGGGGTCAGATACGCAGTATTTT; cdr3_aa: CASSLTGGSDTQYF
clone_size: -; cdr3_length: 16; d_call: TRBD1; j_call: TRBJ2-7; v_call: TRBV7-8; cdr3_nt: TGTGCCAGCAGCTTCGCGACAGGGGGCGGGTCGTACGAGCAGTACTTC; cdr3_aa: CASSFATGGGSYEQYF
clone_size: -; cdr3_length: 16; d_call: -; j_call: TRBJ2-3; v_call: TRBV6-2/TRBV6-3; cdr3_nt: TGTGCCAGCAGCCCGATAGCGAATACTCGCACAGATACGCAGTATTTT; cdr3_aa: CASSPIANTRTDTQYF
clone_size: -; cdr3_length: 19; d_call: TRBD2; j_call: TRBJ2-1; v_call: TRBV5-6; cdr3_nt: TGTGCCAGCAGCTCTAAGGGATGGATTAGCGGGAGGGGTTACAATGAGCAGTTCTTC; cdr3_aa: CASSSKGWISGRGYNEQFF
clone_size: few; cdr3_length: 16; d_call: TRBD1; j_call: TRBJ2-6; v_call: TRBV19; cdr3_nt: TGTGCCAGTAGTAGAACAGGGGGCTCCGGGGCCAACGTCCTGACTTTC; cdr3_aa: CASSRTGGSGANVLTF
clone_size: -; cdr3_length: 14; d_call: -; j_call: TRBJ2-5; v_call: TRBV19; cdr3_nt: TGTGCCAGTAGTACCACACCGTACCAAGAGACCCAGTACTTC; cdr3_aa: CASSTTPYQETQYF
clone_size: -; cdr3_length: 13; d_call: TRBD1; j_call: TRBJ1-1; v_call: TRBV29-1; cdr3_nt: TGCAGCGTCTCAGGGGACAGCGGAGGTGAAGCTTTCTTT; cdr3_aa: CSVSGDSGGEAFF
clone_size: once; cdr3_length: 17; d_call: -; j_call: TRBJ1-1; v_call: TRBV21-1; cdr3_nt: TGTGCCAGCAGCGCCTTACAGGGGGCCAGGTTAAACACTGAAGCTTTCTTT; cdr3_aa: CASSALQGARLNTEAFF
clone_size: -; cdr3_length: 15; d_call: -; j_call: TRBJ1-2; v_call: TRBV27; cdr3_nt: TGTGCCAGCAGTTTCGTAGACAGAGCTAACTATGGCTACACCTTC; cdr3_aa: CASSFVDRANYGYTF
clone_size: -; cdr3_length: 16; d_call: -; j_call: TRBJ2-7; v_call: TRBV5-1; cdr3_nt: TGCGCCAGCAGCCAAGAATACAGGGTTTCAGACTACGAGCAGTACTTC; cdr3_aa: CASSQEYRVSDYEQYF
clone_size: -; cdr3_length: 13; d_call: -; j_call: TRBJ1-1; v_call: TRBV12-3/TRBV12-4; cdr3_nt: TGTGCCAGCAGTTTTCAGGGAGGGACTGAAGCTTTCTTT; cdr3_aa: CASSFQGGTEAFF
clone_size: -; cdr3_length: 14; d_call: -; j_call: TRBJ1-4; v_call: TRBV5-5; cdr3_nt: TGTGCCAGCAGCTTGTTAGGGGGTGGGGAAAAACTGTTTTTT; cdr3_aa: CASSLLGGGEKLFF
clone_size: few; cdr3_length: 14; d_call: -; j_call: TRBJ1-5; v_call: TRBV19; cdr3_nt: TGTGCCAGTAGTGAATTTAGCATCAATCAGCCCCAGCATTTT; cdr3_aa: CASSEFSINQPQHF
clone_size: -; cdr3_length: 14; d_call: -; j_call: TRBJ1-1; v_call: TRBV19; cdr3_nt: TGTGCCAGTAGCGAACAGGGTCTGAACACTGAAGCTTTCTTT; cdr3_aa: CASSEQGLNTEAFF
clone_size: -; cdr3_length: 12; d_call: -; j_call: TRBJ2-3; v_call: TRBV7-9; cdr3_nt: TGTGCCAGCAGCCCCAGGGGAGATACGCAGTATTTT; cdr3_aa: CASSPRGDTQYF
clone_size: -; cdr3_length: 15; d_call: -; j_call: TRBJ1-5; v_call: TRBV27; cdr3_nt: TGTGCCAGCAATCCAAATGGGGCCAAAAGTCAGCCCCAGCATTTT; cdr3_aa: CASNPNGAKSQPQHF
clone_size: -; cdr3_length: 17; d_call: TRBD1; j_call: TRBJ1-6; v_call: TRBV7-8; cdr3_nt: TGTGCCAGCAGCTTAGCGACAGGGCAGAACTATAATTCACCCCTCCACTTT; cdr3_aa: CASSLATGQNYNSPLHF
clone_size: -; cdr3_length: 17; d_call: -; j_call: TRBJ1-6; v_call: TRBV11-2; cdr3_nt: TGTGCCAGCAGCTTCAAGCCCTGGAGCTCCTATAATTCACCCCTCCACTTT; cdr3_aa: CASSFKPWSSYNSPLHF
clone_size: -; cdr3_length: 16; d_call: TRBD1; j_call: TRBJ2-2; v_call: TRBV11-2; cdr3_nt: TGTGCCAGCATCCCCAGGACAGGGGCGAACACCGGGGAGCTGTTTTTT; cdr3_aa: CASIPRTGANTGELFF
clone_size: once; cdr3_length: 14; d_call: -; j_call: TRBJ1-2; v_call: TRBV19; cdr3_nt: TGTGCCAGTAAAGGGGGACCGGTCGTCTATGGCTACACCTTC; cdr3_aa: CASKGGPVVYGYTF
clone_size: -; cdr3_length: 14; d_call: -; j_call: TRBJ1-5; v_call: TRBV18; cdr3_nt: TGTGCCAGCTCCCGAAAAGGGGGCAATCAGCCCCAGCATTTT; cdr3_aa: CASSRKGGNQPQHF
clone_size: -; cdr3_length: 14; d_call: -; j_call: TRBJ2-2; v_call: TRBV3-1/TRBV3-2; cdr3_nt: TGTGCCAGCAGCCACCGATGGCAATCCGGGGAGCTGTTTTTT; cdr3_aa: CASSHRWQSGELFF
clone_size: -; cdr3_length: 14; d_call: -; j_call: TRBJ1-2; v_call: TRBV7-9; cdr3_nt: TGTGCCAGCAGCTTAGTTTCCGGCCAGGAGGCCTACACCTTC; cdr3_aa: CASSLVSGQEAYTF
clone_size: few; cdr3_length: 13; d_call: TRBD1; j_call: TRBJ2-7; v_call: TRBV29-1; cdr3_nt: TGCAGCGTTGTGGGACAGTTATCCTACGAGCAGTACTTC; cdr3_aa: CSVVGQLSYEQYF
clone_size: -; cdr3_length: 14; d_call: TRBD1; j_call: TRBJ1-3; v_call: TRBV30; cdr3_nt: TGTGCCTGGAGTGAAGACAGGGCTGGAAACACCATATATTTT; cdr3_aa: CAWSEDRAGNTIYF
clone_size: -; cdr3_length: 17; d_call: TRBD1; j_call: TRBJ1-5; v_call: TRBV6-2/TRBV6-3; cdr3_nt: TGTGCCAGCAGTTACTCCCAGACAGGGACGAGCAATCAGCCCCAGCATTTT; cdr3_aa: CASSYSQTGTSNQPQHF
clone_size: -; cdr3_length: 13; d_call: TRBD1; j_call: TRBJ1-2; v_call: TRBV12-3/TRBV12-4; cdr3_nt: TGTGCCAGCAGTTCACAGGGGGCTAATGGCTACACCTTC; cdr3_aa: CASSSQGANGYTF
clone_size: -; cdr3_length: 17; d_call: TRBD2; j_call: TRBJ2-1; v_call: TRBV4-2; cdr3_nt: TGTGCCAGCAGCCAAGGATTCAGGGAGGGTCCCTACAATGAGCAGTTCTTC; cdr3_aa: CASSQGFREGPYNEQFF
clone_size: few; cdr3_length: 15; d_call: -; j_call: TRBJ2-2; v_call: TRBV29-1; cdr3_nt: TGCAGCGCCTCGGGTGCAGGGAAGAAGACCGGGGAGCTGTTTTTT; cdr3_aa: CSASGAGKKTGELFF
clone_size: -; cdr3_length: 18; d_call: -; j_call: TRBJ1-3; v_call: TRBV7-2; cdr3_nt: TGTGCCAGCAGCGACAAATATGGTCAAACCCTCTCTGGAAACACCATATATTTT; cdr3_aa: CASSDKYGQTLSGNTIYF
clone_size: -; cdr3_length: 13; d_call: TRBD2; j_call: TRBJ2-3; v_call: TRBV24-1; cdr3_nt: TGTGCCACCGGGACTAGCGGCACAGATACGCAGTATTTT; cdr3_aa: CATGTSGTDTQYF
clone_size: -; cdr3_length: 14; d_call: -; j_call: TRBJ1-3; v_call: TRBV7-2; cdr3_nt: TGTGCCAGCAGCTCCCGTCTCTCTGGAAACACCATATATTTT; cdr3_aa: CASSSRLSGNTIYF
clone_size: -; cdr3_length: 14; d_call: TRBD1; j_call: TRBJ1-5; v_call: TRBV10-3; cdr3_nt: TGTGCCATCAGTAAAGGGACAGGGAATCAGCCCCAGCATTTT; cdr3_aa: CAISKGTGNQPQHF
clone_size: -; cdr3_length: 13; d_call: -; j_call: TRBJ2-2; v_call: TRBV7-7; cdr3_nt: TGTGCTAGCAGCCCCTCGAGTCGCGGGGAGCTGTTTTTT; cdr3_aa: CASSPSSRGELFF
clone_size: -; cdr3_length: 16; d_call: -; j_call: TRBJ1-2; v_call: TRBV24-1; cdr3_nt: TGTGCCACCAGTGACGCCCACCAAGGGCAGCGGCAAGGCTACACCTTC; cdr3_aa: CATSDAHQGQRQGYTF
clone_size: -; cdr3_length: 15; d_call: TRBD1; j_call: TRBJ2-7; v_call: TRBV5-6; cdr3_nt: TGTGCCAGCAGCTTGGGGGGGACAGGGAGGCACGAGCAGTACTTC; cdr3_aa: CASSLGGTGRHEQYF
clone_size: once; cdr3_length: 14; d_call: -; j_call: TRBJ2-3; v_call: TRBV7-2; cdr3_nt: TGTGCCAGCAGCTTAGGCGGGCCGCATGGGACGCAGTATTTT; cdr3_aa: CASSLGGPHGTQYF
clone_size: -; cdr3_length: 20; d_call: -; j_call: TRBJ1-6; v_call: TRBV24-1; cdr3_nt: TGTGCCACCAGTGATCTCCGGGACTCAAAAACCAGCTCCTATAATTCACCCCTCCACTTT; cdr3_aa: CATSDLRDSKTSSYNSPLHF